This TCR beta chain was captured in a study of blood T cell repertoires in COVID-19. Study-wide context: The United States, Italy and Spain provided the acute and convalescent COVID-19 samples. Sources were T cells, B-cell-depleted T cells, or PBMCs; the material itself was cDNA or gDNA.

CDR1 is SGHNT, CDR2 YYREEE, per germline (reference sequence). The trim removed 4 bases at V and 7 bases at J, leaving 8 bases unmatched. The CDR3 contains 15 residues. This clone was detected only once. Authors' analysis steps: By means of reference gene primer amplification, nucleated cell counts were estimated. Sequencing was performed with immunoSEQ multiplex PCR; in TCRdb, only in-frame clones are kept and a portion is missing. That table supplies the V and J calls and clone size; D and trimming were determined from the DNA. The sample lists about 200,000 clones; 86% were seen once. The chain employs TRBV5-4 and TRBJ2-1; TRBD1 aligns across 10 bases. Sequenced sample: peripheral blood. The TCR comes from a woman in her 70s with acute or convalescent COVID-19. The CDR3 DNA follows: TGTGCCAGCAGCCAAGACAGGGGGCGACATAATGAGCAGTTCTTC. This gives the protein CASSQDRGRHNEQFF.